The next 5 T cell receptor beta chains were all read from a single sample in a study of cytomegalovirus exposure and HLA in healthy donors. The PCR was carried out with 60 Vbeta primers and 13 Jbeta primers. The assay was immunoSEQ multiplex PCR, and TCRdb's table has in-frame clones only and misses some. The data show more than 150,000 clones, 65% to 90% seen once. The sequenced material came from PBMCs. The receptors were gathered from a man aged 35 to 55 in good health and CMV-seropositive.

The V call is TRBV18, the J call TRBJ2-7; 7 bases line up with TRBD2. Germline CDR1 KGHSH, CDR2 LQKENI. The CDR3 runs to 15 residues. V shed 3 bases, J shed 3 bases, and the junction held 8 bases outside the gene matches. The CDR3 DNA sequence: TGTGCCAGCTCACCGGGAGGGGTGCTTGGCTACGAGCAGTACTTC. Translated, it gives CASSPGGVLGYEQYF.

The V call is TRBV19, the J call TRBJ2-3, with D uncertain. The germline V and J ends were trimmed by 3 bases and 9 bases, with 13 bases remaining between them. This CDR3 contains 13 residues. Germline CDR1 LNHDA, CDR2 SQIVND (reference sequence). The CDR3 here is CASSMVQDGTQYF. Written as DNA, the CDR3 is TGTGCCAGTAGTATGGTGCAGGATGGCACGCAGTATTTT.

This rearrangement joins TRBV7-9 to TRBJ2-5; 7 bases are shared with TRBD1. Looked up from germline, CDR1 is SEHNR and CDR2 is FQNEAQ (reference sequence). The V gene end was trimmed by 5 bases and the J gene end by 1 base; junction bases not matched to a gene: 4. The CDR3 is made up of 14 amino acids. CDR3 loop: CASSRGDSQETQYF. The CDR3 bases are TGTGCCAGCAGCCGTGGGGACAGCCAAGAGACCCAGTACTTC.

The CDR3 DNA sequence: TGTGCCAGCAGTCGGGGACAGGGTGGTGGCTACACCTTC. This translates into CASSRGQGGGYTF. The genes are TRBV5-8 and TRBJ1-2, with 9 positions matching TRBD1. V shed 5 bases, J shed 7 bases, and the junction held 6 bases outside the gene matches. The CDR3 covers 13 residues. The germline V gene has CDR1 SGHTS and CDR2 YDEGEE.

In this sample, this clone turned up once. The chain has TRBV29-1 and TRBJ1-2, with D perhaps matching TRBD1 (6 bases). V lost 4 bases to trimming and J lost 2 bases, with 11 bases between them. This CDR3 has 13 amino acids. CDR1 and CDR2 (germline): SQVTM, ANQGSEA. The CDR3 protein is CSVGYRENYGYTF. In DNA form, the CDR3 reads TGCAGCGTTGGCTACAGGGAGAACTATGGCTACACCTTC.